Sequencing of this TCR beta chain was carried out in a study of blood T cell repertoires in COVID-19. Overall study context: T cells, B-cell-depleted T cells, or PBMCs supplied cDNA or gDNA.

This CDR3 is built from 13 residues. Germline CDR1 and CDR2: SQVTM and ANQGSEA. V was pared by 6 bases and J by 7 bases, with 8 bases of the junction left unmatched. TCRdb's copy holds only in-frame clones and misses some; the assay was immunoSEQ multiplex PCR. The table records about 170,000 clones, 88% of them present only once. The sequence was obtained from a man aged 50-59 years who had recovered from COVID-19. The chain is built from TRBV29-1 and TRBJ1-5, with TRBD1 matching 8 bases. Material: peripheral blood. The CDR3 region has the DNA TGCAGCGTGCTGACAGGGGTCGGACAGCCCCAGCATTTT. This gives the protein CSVLTGVGQPQHF.